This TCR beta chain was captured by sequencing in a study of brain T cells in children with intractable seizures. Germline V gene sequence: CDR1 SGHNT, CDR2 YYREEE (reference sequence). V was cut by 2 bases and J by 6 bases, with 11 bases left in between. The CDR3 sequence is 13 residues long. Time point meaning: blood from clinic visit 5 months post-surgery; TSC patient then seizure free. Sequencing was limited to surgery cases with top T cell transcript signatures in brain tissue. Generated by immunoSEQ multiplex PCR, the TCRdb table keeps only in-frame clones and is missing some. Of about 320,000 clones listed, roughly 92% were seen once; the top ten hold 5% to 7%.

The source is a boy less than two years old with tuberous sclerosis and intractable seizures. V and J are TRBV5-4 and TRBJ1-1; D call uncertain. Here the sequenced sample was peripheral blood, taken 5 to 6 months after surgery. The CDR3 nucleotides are TGTGCCAGCAGCTTCCCTTTATCCGCTGAAGCTTTCTTT. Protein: CASSFPLSAEAFF.